A single T cell receptor beta chain is shown here with its context. Only in-frame clones appear in the TCRdb table, and some are missing; sequencing was by immunoSEQ multiplex PCR. The sample has about 100,000 clones; around 88% are singletons. Germline V lookup: CDR1 MNHNS, CDR2 SASEGT. The CDR3 loop spans 17 amino acids. The V and J ends lost 2 bases and 4 bases, in that order; junction bases with no gene match: 10. The data were obtained in a study of control samples from healthy donors and cancer patients. The receptor's source is a man aged 25-45 years in good health. The chain recombines TRBV6-1 with TRBJ1-3; 8 nucleotides align to TRBD1. The sequencing input was blood. CDR3 bases: TGTGCCAGCAGTGAACGCCCCCGACAGGGGAAAGGAAACACCATATATTTT. As protein: CASSERPRQGKGNTIYF.